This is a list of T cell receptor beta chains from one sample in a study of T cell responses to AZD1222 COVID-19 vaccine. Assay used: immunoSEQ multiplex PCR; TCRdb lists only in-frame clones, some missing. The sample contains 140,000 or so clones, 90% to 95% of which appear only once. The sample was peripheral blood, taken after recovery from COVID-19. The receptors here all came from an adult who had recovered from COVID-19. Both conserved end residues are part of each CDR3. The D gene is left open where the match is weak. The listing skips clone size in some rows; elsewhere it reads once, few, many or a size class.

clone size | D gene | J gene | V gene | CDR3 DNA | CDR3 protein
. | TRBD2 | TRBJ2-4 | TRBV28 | TGTGCCAGCAGTGGGGTCAAGGGACTAGCGGGGGGAATTCAGTACTTC | CASSGVKGLAGGIQYF
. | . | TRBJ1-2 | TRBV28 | TGTGCCAGCAGGCAGGGCACCCGAGACACCTTC | CASRQGTRDTF
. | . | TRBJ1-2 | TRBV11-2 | TGTGCCAGCAGCCGCCGCCCGGATCCCTACGCTAACTATGGCTACACCTTC | CASSRRPDPYANYGYTF
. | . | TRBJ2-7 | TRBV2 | TGTGCCAGCAGTGACGTTGGCGGGATCTACGAGCAGTACTTC | CASSDVGGIYEQYF
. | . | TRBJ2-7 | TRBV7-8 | TGTGCCAGCAGCTTAGGCGCAGGGAACTACGAGCAGTACTTC | CASSLGAGNYEQYF
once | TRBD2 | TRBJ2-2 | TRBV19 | TGTGCCGCCGGGACTAGCGGGAACACCGGGGAGCTGTTTTTT | CAAGTSGNTGELFF
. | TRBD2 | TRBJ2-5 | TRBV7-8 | TGTGCCAGCAGCTTAGTGGGCGGGAGGGCCCTTAACCAAGAGACCCAGTACTTC | CASSLVGGRALNQETQYF
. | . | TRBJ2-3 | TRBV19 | TGTGCCAGTAGTGGACGGTTGGATACGCAGTATTTT | CASSGRLDTQYF
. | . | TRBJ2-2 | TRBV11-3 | TGTGCCAGCCGACTTTCGAACACCGGGGAGCTGTTTTTT | CASRLSNTGELFF
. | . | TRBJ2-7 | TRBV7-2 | TGTGCCAGCAGCTTAGGGGTAGCGGAATACGAGCAGTACTTC | CASSLGVAEYEQYF
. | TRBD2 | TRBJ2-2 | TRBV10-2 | TGCGCCAGCAGGGGGACTAGGAACACCGGGGAGCTGTTTTTT | CASRGTRNTGELFF
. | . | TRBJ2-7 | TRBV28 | TGTGCCAGCACGAACAGGGACGAGCAGTACTTC | CASTNRDEQYF
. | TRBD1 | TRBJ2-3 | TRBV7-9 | TGTGCCAGCAGCTCGGACAGGGCCACAGATACGCAGTATTTT | CASSSDRATDTQYF
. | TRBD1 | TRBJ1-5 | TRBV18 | TGTGCCAGCTCCCCTACCCCATGGGACAGCGTGTATAGCAATCAGCCCCAGCATTTT | CASSPTPWDSVYSNQPQHF
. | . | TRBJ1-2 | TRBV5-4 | TGTGCCAGCACCCCTCGGGGAGGTGGCTACACCTTC | CASTPRGGGYTF
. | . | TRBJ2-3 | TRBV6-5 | TGTGCCAGCCGGTTCCCTAGCACAGATACGCAGTATTTT | CASRFPSTDTQYF
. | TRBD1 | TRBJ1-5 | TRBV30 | TGTGCCTGGGGGTGGGACAGAAATCAGCCCCAGCATTTT | CAWGWDRNQPQHF
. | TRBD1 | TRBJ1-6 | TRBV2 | TGTGCCAGCAGCGCGGGGAGGGGGCGCGAGAATTCACCCCTCCACTTT | CASSAGRGRENSPLHF
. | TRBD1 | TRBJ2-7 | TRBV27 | TGTGCCAGCAGTTTAGGACAGGGGGCGGCCTACGAGCAGTACTTC | CASSLGQGAAYEQYF